This T cell receptor (beta chain) was sequenced during a study of cytomegalovirus exposure and HLA in healthy donors (dated by TCRdb to the late 2010s). About the investigation overall: In an earlier analysis of approximately 640 of the donors, approximately 300 Gb of sequence data and some 120 million unique TCR beta sequences from 150 million to 200 million T cells were reported. A later analysis re-examined previously published TCR beta repertoires from just over 650 donors and added high-resolution HLA genotyping to investigate patterns of TCR occurrence. Rather than using new phenotypic data, the later analysis identified candidate immune exposures from TCR beta sequences and from how often those sequences occurred across donors. Typing coverage differed by locus: A, B, C, DRB1 and DQB1 were typed in roughly 620-640 donors, DQA1 in about 550, DPA1 in approximately 610, and DPB1 in 450 to 490. Among some 400 genotyped donors of the cohort, an average of about 240,000 unique TCR beta nucleotide sequences were sequenced per donor, roughly 18% of them non-productive. Every discovery cohort repertoire had been produced on one sequencing platform. In a later genetic analysis, genome-wide SNP genotypes for about 65% of the roughly 670 donors were used, and that subset was treated as a discovery cohort. HLA typing covered class I and class II loci at four-digit resolution. The study used immunosequencing to profile the T cell repertoires of around 600 subjects and linked those repertoires to cytomegalovirus serostatus. Roughly 5 DR-DQ haplotypes were handled as single units for association and clustering because linkage in the cohort was strong. Besides the first cohort of 666 subjects, a separate validation cohort made up of roughly 120 different subjects was used. The study combined high-throughput TCR immunosequencing, statistical association of individual TCRs with disease status, and machine learning to predict cytomegalovirus infection status. Donor age, sex, ethnicity and CMV serostatus were compiled alongside the repertoire data. Roughly 300 gigabases of sequencing data and tens of millions of unique TCR sequences made up an early release that covered over 550 HLA-typed donors. The study was designed to test whether signatures of past pathogen exposure could be identified by cataloging public T cell receptors. The genetic ancestry cluster associated with self-reported Caucasian donors included roughly four fifths of the roughly 360 genotyped donors. An earlier analysis of several hundred of the donors used high-throughput TCR beta sequencing to judge whether each TCR beta V gene segment behaved as functional or pseudogenic. Paper-wide results and their limitations: Because HLA typing was missing for some donors at each locus, association tests included only the typed subset. CMV serostatus was the only immune exposure information available for the cohort. In a later genetic analysis, a missense DCLRE1C variant was associated with V-gene and J-gene trimming of TCR beta chains, and the association was replicated in an independent cohort. Because counts were too low, 15 or so rarely observed V segments, including chromosome 9 orphons, were excluded from the earlier analysis of fewer than 650 of the donors. A later analysis reported that several top co-occurrence clusters appeared linked to parvovirus B19, influenza, CMV and Epstein-Barr virus. Most CMV-associated TCR beta chains appeared to be HLA-restricted in a later analysis, and the HLA associations seemed to be driven largely by CMV exposure. In a later analysis, the rate of TCR association differed among HLA loci, with DRB1 alleles having the most associated TCRs and HLA-C alleles having the fewest. Most TCR sequences were seen in very few donors, while some public TCRs were found in many individuals. A later genetic analysis reported fewer N-insertions in productive TCRs among donors in an Asian-associated ancestry cluster than the roughly 700-donor mean. When HLA alleles, especially DR and DQ, strongly co-occurred, TCR associations were difficult to assign to individual alleles. The study gave a list of more than 150 TCR beta chains associated with cytomegalovirus. Compared with equally common non-associated chains, HLA-associated TCR beta chains in a later analysis were more clonally expanded and had lower generation probabilities. The authors suggested that the approach could potentially be extended to other disease states and immunological phenotypes. Sequencing depth was assumed to be roughly uniform across donors in the presence/absence analyses, though that assumption may not hold. Linkage disequilibrium might explain the correlated functional status among segregating V segments, but an unknown experimental factor could not be excluded. Specific HLA alleles were associated with 16,951 TCR beta sequences at a false discovery rate of 0.05 in a later analysis. A cluster of highly shared sequence variants was judged likely to be a technical artifact of the sequencing pipeline. In an earlier analysis of 587 of the donors, most TCR beta V segments appeared in productive rearrangements about 87% or about 30% of the time, broadly matching IMGT annotations. The classifier was reported to diagnose cytomegalovirus status with high specificity and sensitivity in both the original cohort and the validation cohort. A further reported finding was that TCR beta sequences accurately predicted the HLA-A and HLA-B alleles for most subjects in the first cohort. In this cohort, only TCR beta chains were sequenced, and detectable features were limited by the absence of alpha or paired-chain data. A few of the identified cytomegalovirus-associated TCR beta chains were confirmed in vitro to be specific for cytomegalovirus antigens. Some IMGT-functional V segments, including TRBV6-2 and TRBV6-3, could not be told apart with the 87-base-pair reads, so those segments were excluded.

The cohort consisted of 666 healthy bone marrow donors. At the time of sampling, every cohort member was nominally healthy, though immune exposures that went unrecorded were likely present. The donor was CMV seronegative and was included in the group of several hundred seronegative cohort members. Every donor gave a peripheral blood sample, and the peripheral blood mononuclear cells from that sample were used for TCR beta sequencing. The Qiagen DNeasy Blood Extraction Kit was used to extract genomic DNA from the blood cell samples. The library was built by means of the immunoSEQ multiplex PCR assay. For the multiplex PCR, a mixture combining 60 forward primers for TCR Vbeta segments and 13 reverse primers for TCR Jbeta segments was used. The CDR3 region of rearranged TCR beta genes was amplified from genomic DNA with a multiplex PCR assay. The amplified TCR beta libraries were sequenced on the Illumina HiSeq System as 87-base-pair reads. The source study handled its data this way. In a later analysis, tens of millions of unique TCR beta chains were counted across the 690 or so repertoires, and approximately 11 million of these chains were shared by at least two donors. Raw reads were error-corrected and collapsed into unique sequences with a nearest-neighbor algorithm that merged closely related sequences to remove PCR and sequencing errors. Alignment of CDR3 sequences to IMGT reference sequences was used to assign V, D and J gene segments. Each retained sequence needed at least a six-nucleotide match to both a V gene segment and a J gene segment. Rearrangements were called productive when the CDR3 lacked stop codons and stayed in frame with V and J; all others were non-productive. Following IMGT convention, CDR3 was defined as the stretch from the second conserved V-encoded cysteine up to the conserved J-encoded phenylalanine. The earlier analysis of fewer than 700 of the donors excluded sequences that lacked an unambiguous match to a single V gene segment. In an earlier analysis of 500 to 750 of the donors, V segments were called functional above 56.7% productive rearrangements and were called segregating when the between-donor standard deviation exceeded 5%. A statistical classification framework was built to diagnose cytomegalovirus status from the catalog of TCR beta chain sequences. In a later analysis, V and J genes were assigned by comparing TCR nucleotide sequences against IMGT/GENE-DB human TR gene sequences. A later analysis assigned CDR3 sequences and most-parsimonious VDJ recombination scenarios with the TCRdist pipeline. A later analysis defined each TCR beta chain by its CDR3 amino acid sequence plus V-gene family, and excluded reads lacking a unique V-gene family. To address suspected cross-contamination and a sequencing artifact, a later analysis removed 592 highly shared, low-generation-probability nucleotide sequences. A later analysis calculated a clonal expansion index for each public chain from normalized within-repertoire ranks of inferred template counts. A later analysis computed generation probabilities with a VDJ recombination model fitted to out-of-frame rearrangements, and checked the results against IGoR. A later analysis scored TCR-TCR, TCR-HLA and TCR-CMV co-occurrence with hypergeometric tests, applying a repertoire-size bias correction to TCR pairs. To estimate false discovery rates, a later analysis permuted the HLA or CMV assignments 20 times. In a later analysis, co-occurring TCRs were grouped using DBSCAN, and TCRdist sequence similarity was added for clustering within HLA-allele-positive subsets. Co-occurrence clustering excluded repertoires with fewer than 30,000 or more than 120,000 public chains, plus five with anomalous nucleotide sharing. This immuneACCESS table, as held by TCRdb, lists in-frame sequences with V and J called but not all clones. Of the missing ones, under half trace to an unresolved V gene in checked studies; the others have no known cause. The DNA was the basis for D and trimming; V, J and clone size are from that table. The sample table shows 100,000 to 150,000 clones, and roughly 80% are seen once. The ten most abundant clones make up approximately 7.2% of the sample.

The table lists this clone with a count of one. This receptor's antigen is unknown. There are no base qualities to consult, and no much larger clone falls within one base. CDR3 length: 15 amino acids, cysteine to phenylalanine. Only the CDR3 portion is preserved as DNA: 45 bases, with reading frame beginning at the first base. CDR1 and CDR2, per the germline V gene, are MNHNS and SASEGT. V ends up 6 bases short and J 2 bases short, with an unmatched junction base count of 8. The rearranged chain carries TRBV6-1 and TRBJ1-2; TRBD1 agrees with 8 junctional bases. Sequencing was done on a sample of PBMCs. This clonotype was obtained from a male donor in good health and CMV-seronegative. The CDR3 in this case is CASSPGTGSNYGYTF. The DNA sequence is given as TGTGCCAGCAGCCCCGGGACAGGATCAAACTATGGCTACACCTTC.